This T cell receptor (beta chain) is drawn from a study of CD8 T cells in ankylosing spondylitis. Germline CDR1 and CDR2: DFQATT and SNEGSKA (reference sequence). The CDR3 length is 14 residues. J was trimmed by 6 bases and V by 3 bases; bases with no gene match: 8. Study results and caveats: Existing reports had already noted some motif variants in reactive arthritis synovial fluid and blood. From matched ankylosing spondylitis synovial fluid, disease-linked clones were reportedly recovered at significantly enriched levels. There was a TCR beta motif, made of 7 or 8 highly homologous variants, that appeared characteristic of ankylosing spondylitis blood.

About this clonotype itself: The antigen remains unidentified.

Quantitative 5'-RACE with molecular barcodes generated TCR beta libraries. TCRdb fed the 5' RACE reads into MiXCR, producing one record per CDR3 protein. This table holds about 360,000 distinct CDR3 sequences, 20% to 25% found once. V usage is TRBV20-1 and J usage is TRBJ2-4; 7 nucleotides align to TRBD1. The TCR originated in a male donor with ankylosing spondylitis or in good health (not recorded which). The material sequenced was blood, either unsorted or a sorted T cell fraction (not recorded which). The CDR3: CSARSTGFGNIQYF. The CDR3 DNA is TGCAGTGCTAGGTCGACAGGGTTTGGAAACATTCAGTACTTC.